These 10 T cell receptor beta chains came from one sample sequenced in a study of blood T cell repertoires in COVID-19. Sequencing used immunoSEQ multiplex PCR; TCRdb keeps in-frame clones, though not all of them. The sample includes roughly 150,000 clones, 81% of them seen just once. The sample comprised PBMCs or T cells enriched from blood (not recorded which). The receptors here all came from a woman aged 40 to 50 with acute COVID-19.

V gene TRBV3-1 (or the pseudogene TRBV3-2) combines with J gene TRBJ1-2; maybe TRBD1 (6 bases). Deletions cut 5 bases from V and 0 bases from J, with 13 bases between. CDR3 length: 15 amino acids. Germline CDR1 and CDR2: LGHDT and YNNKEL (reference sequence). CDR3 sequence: CASSTDRKANYGYTF. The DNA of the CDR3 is TGTGCCAGCAGCACTGACAGGAAAGCTAACTATGGCTACACCTTC.

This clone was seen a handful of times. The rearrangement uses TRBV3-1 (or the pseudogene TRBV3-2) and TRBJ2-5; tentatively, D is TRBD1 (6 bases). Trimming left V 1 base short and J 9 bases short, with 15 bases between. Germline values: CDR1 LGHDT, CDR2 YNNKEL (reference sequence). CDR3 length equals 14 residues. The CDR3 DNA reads TGTGCCAGCAGCCAAGGGACAGCAGCGGCGTCCCAGTACTTC. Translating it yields CASSQGTAAASQYF.

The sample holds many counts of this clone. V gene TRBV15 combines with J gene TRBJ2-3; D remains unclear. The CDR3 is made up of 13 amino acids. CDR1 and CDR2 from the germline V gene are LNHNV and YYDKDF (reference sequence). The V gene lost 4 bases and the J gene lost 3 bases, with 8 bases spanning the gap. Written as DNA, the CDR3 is TGTGCCACCAGCAAAGCGAGAACAGATACGCAGTATTTT. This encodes CATSKARTDTQYF.

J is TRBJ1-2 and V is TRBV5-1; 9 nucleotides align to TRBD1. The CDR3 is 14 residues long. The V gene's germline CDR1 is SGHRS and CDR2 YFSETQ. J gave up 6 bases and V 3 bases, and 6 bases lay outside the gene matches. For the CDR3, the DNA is TGCGCCAGCAGCTGGCCGGACAGGGGAGATGGCTACACCTTC. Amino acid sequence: CASSWPDRGDGYTF. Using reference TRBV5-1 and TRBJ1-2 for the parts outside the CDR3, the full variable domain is KAGVTQTPRYLIKTRGQQVTLSCSPISGHRSVSWYQQTPGQGLQFLFEYFSETQRNKGNFPGRFSGRQFSNSRSEMNVSTLELGDSALYLCASSWPDRGDGYTFGSGTRLTVV.

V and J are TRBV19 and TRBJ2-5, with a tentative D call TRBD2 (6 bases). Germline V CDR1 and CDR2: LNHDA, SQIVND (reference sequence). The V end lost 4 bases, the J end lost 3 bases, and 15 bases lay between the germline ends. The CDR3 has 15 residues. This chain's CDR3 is CASSKREPGEETQYF. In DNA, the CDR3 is TGTGCCAGTAGTAAGAGGGAGCCGGGGGAAGAGACCCAGTACTTC.

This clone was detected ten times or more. The CDR3 region has the DNA TGTGCCTGGAAAGCCACAGGGGCCTATGGCTACACCTTC. This sequence encodes CAWKATGAYGYTF. This chain joins TRBV30 and TRBJ1-2; 7 positions agree with TRBD1. Losses at the gene ends were 4 bases for V and 4 bases for J; bases not matched to a gene: 6. This CDR3 region has 13 residues. The V gene's germline CDR1 is GTSNPN and CDR2 SVGIG (reference sequence).

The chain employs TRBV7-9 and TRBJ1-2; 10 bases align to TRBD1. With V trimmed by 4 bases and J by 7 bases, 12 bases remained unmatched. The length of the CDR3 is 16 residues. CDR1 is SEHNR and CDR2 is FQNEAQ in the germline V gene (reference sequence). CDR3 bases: TGTGCCAGCAGCTCCGGACAGGGGGGTGTATGGGGTGGCTACACCTTC. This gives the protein CASSSGQGGVWGGYTF.

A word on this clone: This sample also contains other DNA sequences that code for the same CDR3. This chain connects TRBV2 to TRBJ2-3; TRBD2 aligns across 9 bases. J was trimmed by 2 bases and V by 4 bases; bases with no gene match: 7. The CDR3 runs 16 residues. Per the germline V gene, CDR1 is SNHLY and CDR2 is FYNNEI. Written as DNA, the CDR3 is TGTGCCAGCAGTGTGGCTAGCGGGACTAACACAGATACGCAGTATTTT. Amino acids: CASSVASGTNTDTQYF.

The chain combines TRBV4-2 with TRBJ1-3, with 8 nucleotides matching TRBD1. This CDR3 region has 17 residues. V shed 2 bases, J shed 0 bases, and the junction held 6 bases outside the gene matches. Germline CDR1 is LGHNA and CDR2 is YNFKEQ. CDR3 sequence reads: CASSQTTTGGSGNTIYF. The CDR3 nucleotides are TGTGCCAGCAGCCAAACAACTACAGGGGGCTCTGGAAACACCATATATTTT.

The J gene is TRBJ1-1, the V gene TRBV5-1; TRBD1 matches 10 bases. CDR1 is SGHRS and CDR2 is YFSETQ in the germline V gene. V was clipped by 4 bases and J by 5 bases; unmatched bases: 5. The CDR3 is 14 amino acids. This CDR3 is CASSPTGGPTEAFF. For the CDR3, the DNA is TGCGCCAGCAGCCCGACAGGGGGCCCTACTGAAGCTTTCTTT.